Listed below are T cell receptor beta chains from one sample, sequenced in a study of cytomegalovirus exposure and HLA in healthy donors. Assay used: immunoSEQ multiplex PCR; TCRdb lists only in-frame clones, some missing. The top ten clones hold 1% to 1.5% of a sample with more than 150,000 clones, around 85% of them seen once. The specimen was PBMCs. Source of these receptors: a man aged 45-65 years in good health and CMV-seropositive. CDR3s include the opening cysteine and the closing phenylalanine or tryptophan. The order of the fields is D gene, clone size, CDR3 length, J gene, V gene, CDR3 protein, CDR3 DNA. The D gene is left open where the match is weak. Some rows mark clone size as missing; the rest say once, few, many or name a class of expanded clone.

>TRBD1|-|14|TRBJ2-5|TRBV5-1
CASSLFDREETQYF
TGCGCCAGCAGCTTGTTCGACAGGGAGGAGACCCAGTACTTC
>-|-|15|TRBJ2-3|TRBV7-9
CASSSRSENTDTQYF
TGTGCCAGCAGCTCTCGGAGCGAGAACACAGATACGCAGTATTTT
>-|-|13|TRBJ2-5|TRBV4-2
CASSQGGRETQYF
TGTGCCAGCAGCCAAGGAGGAAGGGAGACCCAGTACTTC
>TRBD2|-|14|TRBJ2-5|TRBV9
CASSLRTSAETQYF
TGTGCCAGCAGCTTACGGACTAGCGCGGAGACCCAGTACTTC
>-|-|15|TRBJ2-1|TRBV21-1
CASSNDWRGGNEQFF
TGTGCCAGCAGCAACGACTGGCGGGGGGGCAATGAGCAGTTCTTC
>-|-|15|TRBJ1-5|TRBV7-2
CASSLVSGDRQPQHF
TGTGCCAGCAGCTTAGTTTCAGGGGATCGTCAGCCCCAGCATTTT
>TRBD1|once|15|TRBJ2-5|TRBV5-4
CASSLPGTGTQTQYF
TGTGCCAGCAGCTTGCCCGGGACAGGGACGCAGACCCAGTACTTC
>-|once|15|TRBJ2-7|TRBV11-3
CASRNRRSLVHEQYF
TGTGCCAGCCGCAATAGGAGGAGTTTGGTCCACGAGCAGTACTTC
>TRBD1|-|14|TRBJ1-2|TRBV18
CASSPLDRAAGYTF
TGTGCCAGCTCACCATTGGACAGGGCGGCTGGCTACACCTTC
>-|once|15|TRBJ1-2|TRBV14
CASSKDGGTNYGYTF
TGTGCCAGCAGCAAGGACGGGGGGACTAACTATGGCTACACCTTC
>TRBD1|-|16|TRBJ1-6|TRBV18
CASSQPGTGKNSPLHF
TGTGCCAGCTCACAACCCGGGACAGGGAAAAATTCACCCCTCCACTTT
>TRBD2|-|14|TRBJ2-7|TRBV9
CASSVSGTAYEQYF
TGTGCCAGCAGCGTGAGCGGGACCGCCTACGAGCAGTACTTC
>-|-|17|TRBJ1-4|TRBV4-1
CASSQGQTIATNEKLFF
TGCGCCAGCAGCCAAGGACAAACCATTGCAACTAATGAAAAACTGTTTTTT
>TRBD2|-|16|TRBJ2-3|TRBV11-2
CASSHNSGTSTDTQYF
TGTGCCAGCAGCCATAACAGCGGGACTAGCACAGATACGCAGTATTTT
>-|-|14|TRBJ1-1|TRBV19
CASSIRGGDTEAFF
TGTGCCAGTAGTATACGCGGGGGTGATACTGAAGCTTTCTTT
>TRBD2|-|14|TRBJ2-3|TRBV11-2
CSVAGGLSTDTQYF
TGTTCGGTAGCGGGGGGGCTAAGCACAGATACGCAGTATTTT
>TRBD1|-|13|TRBJ2-7|TRBV29-1
CSVSGTGDSEQYF
TGCAGCGTCTCGGGGACAGGGGACTCCGAGCAGTACTTC